The clone carrying this TCR beta chain has just a few counts. Its specificity is unknown. The data belong to a study of T cells after yellow fever vaccination. General observations from the study: Faster peaking, at day 5 versus 15, marked a secondary response that was weaker.

Germline V gene lookup returns CDR1 DFQATT and CDR2 SNEGSKA (reference sequence). The CDR3 is made up of 13 amino acids. Trimming left V 3 bases short and J 3 bases short, with 11 bases between. Researchers made TCR cDNA using 5'RACE template switching, and this step added a universal primer site and UMIs. Each CDR3 protein gets one entry after TCRdb re-called the 5' RACE reads with MiXCR. The sample holds hundreds of thousands of distinct CDR3 sequences, 15% to 20% seen once. This sequence originates from a man between 18 and 35 years old who received the YFV17D yellow fever vaccine. This chain joins TRBV20-1 and TRBJ1-2; D unclear. The source material was PBMCs, sampled before the yellow fever booster vaccination. The DNA of the CDR3 is TGCAGTGCTAGTTCGACGCGACACTATGGCTACACCTTC. It codes for CSASSTRHYGYTF.